The next 2 T cell receptor beta chains were all read from a single sample in a study of T-cell reconstitution after alpha-beta-depleted transplantation in children. Unique molecular identifiers were incorporated into the prepared TCRbeta library. One entry per CDR3 protein results from TCRdb running MiXCR on the PCR reads. The data contain about 980,000 distinct CDR3 sequences, about 30% of them singletons. The input for sequencing was PBMCs, mostly from graft donor cells, taken 360 days after TCRalphabeta/CD19-depleted stem cell transplant. These receptors were obtained from a boy in the first two years of life who had a stem cell transplant for SCID, so the T cells may come from the graft donor.

The V gene is TRBV5-1, the J gene TRBJ2-1, with D perhaps TRBD1 or TRBD2 (5 bases each). Per the germline V gene, CDR1 is SGHRS and CDR2 is YFSETQ. The V end was cut by 2 bases, the J end by 10 bases, with 19 bases between. The CDR3 has 15 residues. DNA of the CDR3: TGCGCCAGCAGCTTTACAACTAAGAGGGGAAAGGAGCAGTTCTTC. Its translation is CASSFTTKRGKEQFF. The entire variable domain, with the rest obtained from reference TRBV5-1 and TRBJ2-1, is as follows: KAGVTQTPRYLIKTRGQQVTLSCSPISGHRSVSWYQQTPGQGLQFLFEYFSETQRNKGNFPGRFSGRQFSNSRSEMNVSTLELGDSALYLCASSFTTKRGKEQFFGPGTRLTVL.

This clonotype was detected only a few times. V usage is TRBV12-3 or TRBV12-4 and J usage is TRBJ2-6; possible D gene TRBD2, 5 bases. The CDR3 runs 17 residues. Trimming shortened V by 1 base and J by 0 bases, and 10 bases separated the two germline ends. CDR3 DNA: TGTGCCAGCAGTTTAGGGGGTGGACTCTCTGGGGCCAACGTCCTGACTTTC. Translating gives CASSLGGGLSGANVLTF.